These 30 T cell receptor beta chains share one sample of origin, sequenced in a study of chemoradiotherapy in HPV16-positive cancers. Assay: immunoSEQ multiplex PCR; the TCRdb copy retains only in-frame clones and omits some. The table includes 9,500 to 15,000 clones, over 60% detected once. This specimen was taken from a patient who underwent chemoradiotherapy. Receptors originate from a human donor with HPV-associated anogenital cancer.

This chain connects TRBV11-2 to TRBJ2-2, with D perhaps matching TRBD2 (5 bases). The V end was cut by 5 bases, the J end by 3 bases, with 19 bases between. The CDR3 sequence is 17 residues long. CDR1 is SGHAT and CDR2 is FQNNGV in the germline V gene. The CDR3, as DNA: TGTGCCAGCAGCCCCCCCTCTAGACTCGGGGACACCGGGGAGCTGTTTTTT. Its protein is CASSPPSRLGDTGELFF.

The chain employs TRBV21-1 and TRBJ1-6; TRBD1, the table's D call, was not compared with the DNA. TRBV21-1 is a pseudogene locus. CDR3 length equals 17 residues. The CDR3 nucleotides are TGTGCCAGCAGCAATCCCAGGGGGCGGTCCTATAATTCACCCCTCCACTTT. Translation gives CASSNPRGRSYNSPLHF.

CDR3 nucleotides: TGTGCCAGCGCGGGGGGGCAAGAGACCCAGTACTTC. It specifies CASAGGQETQYF. The rearrangement links TRBV28 to TRBJ2-5; 9 nucleotides align to TRBD2. This CDR3 has 12 residues. V gave up 8 bases and J gave up 2 bases; unmatched junction bases: 0. The germline gives CDR1 MDHEN, CDR2 SYDVKM.

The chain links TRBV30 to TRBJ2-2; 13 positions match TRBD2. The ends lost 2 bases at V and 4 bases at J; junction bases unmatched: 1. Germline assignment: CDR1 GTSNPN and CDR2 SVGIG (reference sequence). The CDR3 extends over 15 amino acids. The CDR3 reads CAWSWTSGGTGELFF. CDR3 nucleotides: TGTGCCTGGAGTTGGACTAGCGGGGGCACCGGGGAGCTGTTTTTT.

In DNA form, the CDR3 reads TGTGCCAGCAGCCTACCGCGCAGGACAGGAGAGGACACTGAAGCTTTCTTT. This translates into CASSLPRRTGEDTEAFF. The chain combines TRBV21-1 with TRBJ1-1; the table's D call, TRBD1, has no DNA check behind it. TRBV21-1 is reported as a pseudogene. CDR3 size: 17 residues.

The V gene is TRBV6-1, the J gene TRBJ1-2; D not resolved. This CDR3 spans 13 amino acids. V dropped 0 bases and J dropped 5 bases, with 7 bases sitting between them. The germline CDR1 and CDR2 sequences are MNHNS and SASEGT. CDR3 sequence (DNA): TGTGCCAGCAGTGAAGCAGGGAGGTATGGCTACACCTTC. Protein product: CASSEAGRYGYTF.

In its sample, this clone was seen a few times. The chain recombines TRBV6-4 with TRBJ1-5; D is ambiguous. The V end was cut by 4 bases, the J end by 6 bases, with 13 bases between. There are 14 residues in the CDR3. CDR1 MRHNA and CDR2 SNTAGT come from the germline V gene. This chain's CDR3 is CASSVEGGTQPQHF. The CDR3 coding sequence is TGTGCCAGCAGTGTGGAGGGAGGAACTCAGCCCCAGCATTTT.

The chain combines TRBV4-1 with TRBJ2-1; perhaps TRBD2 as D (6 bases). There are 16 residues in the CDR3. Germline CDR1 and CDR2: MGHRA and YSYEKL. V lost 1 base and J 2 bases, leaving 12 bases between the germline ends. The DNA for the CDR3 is TGCGCCAGCAGCCAAGTGGCCCGCGGGACCTACAATGAGCAGTTCTTC. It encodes CASSQVARGTYNEQFF.

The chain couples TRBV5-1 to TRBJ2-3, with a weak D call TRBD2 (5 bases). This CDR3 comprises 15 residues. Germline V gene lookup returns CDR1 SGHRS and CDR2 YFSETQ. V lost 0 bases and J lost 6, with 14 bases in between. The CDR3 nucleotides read TGCGCCAGCAGCTTGGCCTGGACTGCAGACGATACGCAGTATTTT. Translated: CASSLAWTADDTQYF.

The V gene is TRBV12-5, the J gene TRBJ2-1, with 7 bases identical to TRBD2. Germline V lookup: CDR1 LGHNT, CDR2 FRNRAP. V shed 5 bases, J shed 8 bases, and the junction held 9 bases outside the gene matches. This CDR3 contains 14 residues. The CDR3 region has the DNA TGTGCTAGTGGTGTGGCTAGCGGAAGTCATGAGCAGTTCTTC. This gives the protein CASGVASGSHEQFF.

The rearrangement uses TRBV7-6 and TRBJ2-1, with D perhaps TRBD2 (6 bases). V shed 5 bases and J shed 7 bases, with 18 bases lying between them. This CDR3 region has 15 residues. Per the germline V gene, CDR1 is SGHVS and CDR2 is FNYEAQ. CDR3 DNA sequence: TGTGCCAGCAGCCCTATGTCACTAGCAGAGAATGAGCAGTTCTTC. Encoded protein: CASSPMSLAENEQFF.

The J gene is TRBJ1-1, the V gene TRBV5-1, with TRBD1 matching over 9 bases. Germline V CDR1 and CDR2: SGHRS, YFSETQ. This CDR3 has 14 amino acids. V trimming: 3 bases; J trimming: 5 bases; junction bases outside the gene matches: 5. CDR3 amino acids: CASSWGQGDTEAFF. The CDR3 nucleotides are TGCGCCAGCAGCTGGGGACAGGGTGATACTGAAGCTTTCTTT.

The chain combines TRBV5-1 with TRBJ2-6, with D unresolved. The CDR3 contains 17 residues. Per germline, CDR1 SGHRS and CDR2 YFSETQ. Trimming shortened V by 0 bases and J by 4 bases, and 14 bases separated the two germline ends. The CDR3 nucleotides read TGCGCCAGCAGCTTGGTGAAAGTGGGTTCAGGGGCCAACGTCCTGACTTTC. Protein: CASSLVKVGSGANVLTF. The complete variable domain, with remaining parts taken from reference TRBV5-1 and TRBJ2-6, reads KAGVTQTPRYLIKTRGQQVTLSCSPISGHRSVSWYQQTPGQGLQFLFEYFSETQRNKGNFPGRFSGRQFSNSRSEMNVSTLELGDSALYLCASSLVKVGSGANVLTFGAGSRLTVL.

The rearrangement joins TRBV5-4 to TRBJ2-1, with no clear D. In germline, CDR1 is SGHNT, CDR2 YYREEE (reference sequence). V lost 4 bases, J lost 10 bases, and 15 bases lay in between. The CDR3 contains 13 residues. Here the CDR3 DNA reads TGTGCCAGCAGCACCCCGGGTAGTCCGGAGCAGTTCTTC. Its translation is CASSTPGSPEQFF.

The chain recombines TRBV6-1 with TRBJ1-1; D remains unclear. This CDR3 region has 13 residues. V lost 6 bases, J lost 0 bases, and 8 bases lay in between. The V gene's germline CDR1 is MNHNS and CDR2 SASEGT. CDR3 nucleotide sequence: TGTGCCAGCAGGGCAGTCATGAACACTGAAGCTTTCTTT. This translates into CASRAVMNTEAFF.

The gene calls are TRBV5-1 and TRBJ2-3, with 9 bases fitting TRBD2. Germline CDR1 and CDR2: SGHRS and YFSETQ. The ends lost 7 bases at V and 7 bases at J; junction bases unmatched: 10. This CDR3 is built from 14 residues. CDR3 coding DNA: TGCGCCAGCCATGGTAGCGGGGGTGCGTATACGCAGTATTTT. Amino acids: CASHGSGGAYTQYF. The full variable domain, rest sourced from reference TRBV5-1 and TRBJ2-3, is KAGVTQTPRYLIKTRGQQVTLSCSPISGHRSVSWYQQTPGQGLQFLFEYFSETQRNKGNFPGRFSGRQFSNSRSEMNVSTLELGDSALYLCASHGSGGAYTQYFGPGTRLTVL.

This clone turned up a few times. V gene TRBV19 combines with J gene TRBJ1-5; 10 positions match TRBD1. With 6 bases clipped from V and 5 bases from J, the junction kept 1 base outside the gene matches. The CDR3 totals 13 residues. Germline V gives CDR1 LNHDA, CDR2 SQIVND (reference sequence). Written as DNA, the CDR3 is TGTGCCAGTAGGGGACAGGGGCATCAGCCCCAGCATTTT. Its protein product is CASRGQGHQPQHF.

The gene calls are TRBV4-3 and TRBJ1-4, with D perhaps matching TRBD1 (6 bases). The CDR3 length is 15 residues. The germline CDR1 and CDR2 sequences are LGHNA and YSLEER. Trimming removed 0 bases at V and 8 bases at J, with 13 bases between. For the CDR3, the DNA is TGCGCCAGCAGCCAAGATTACAGGGCGGGAGAAAAACTGTTTTTT. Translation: CASSQDYRAGEKLFF.

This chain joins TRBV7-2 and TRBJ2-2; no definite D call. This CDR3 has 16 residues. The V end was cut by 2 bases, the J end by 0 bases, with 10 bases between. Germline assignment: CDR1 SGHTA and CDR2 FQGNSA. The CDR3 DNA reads TGTGCCAGCAGCTTAAGGCCTGGGGCGAACACCGGGGAGCTGTTTTTT. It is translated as CASSLRPGANTGELFF.

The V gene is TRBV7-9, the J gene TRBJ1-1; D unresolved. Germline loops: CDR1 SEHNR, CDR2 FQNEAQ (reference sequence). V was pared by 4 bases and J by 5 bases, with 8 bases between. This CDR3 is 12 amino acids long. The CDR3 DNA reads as TGTGCCAGCAGCTCCGTCCTGACTGAAGCTTTCTTT. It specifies CASSSVLTEAFF.

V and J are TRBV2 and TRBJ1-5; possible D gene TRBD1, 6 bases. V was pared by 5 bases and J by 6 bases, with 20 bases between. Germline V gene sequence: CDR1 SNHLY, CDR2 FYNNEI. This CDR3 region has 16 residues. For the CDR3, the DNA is TGTGCCAGCAGTCTTCTCCACAGGGAGCAGGGTCAGCCCCAGCATTTT. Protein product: CASSLLHREQGQPQHF.

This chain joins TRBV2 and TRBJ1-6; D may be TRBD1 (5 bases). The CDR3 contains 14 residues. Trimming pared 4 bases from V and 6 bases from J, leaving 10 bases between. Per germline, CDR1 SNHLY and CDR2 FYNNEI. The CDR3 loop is CASSVGDGNSPLHF. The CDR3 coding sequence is TGTGCCAGCAGTGTGGGGGACGGTAATTCACCCCTCCACTTT. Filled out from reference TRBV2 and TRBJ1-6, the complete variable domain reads EPEVTQTPSHQVTQMGQEVILRCVPISNHLYFYWYRQILGQKVEFLVSFYNNEISEKSEIFDDQFSVERPDGSNFTLKIRSTKLEDSAMYFCASSVGDGNSPLHFGNGTRLTVT.

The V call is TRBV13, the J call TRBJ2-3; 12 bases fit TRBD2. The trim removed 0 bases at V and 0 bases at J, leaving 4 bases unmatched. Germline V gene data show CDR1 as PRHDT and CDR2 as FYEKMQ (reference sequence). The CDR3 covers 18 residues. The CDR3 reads CASSLGTSGGISTDTQYF. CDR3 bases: TGTGCCAGCAGCTTAGGGACTAGCGGGGGAATTAGCACAGATACGCAGTATTTT.

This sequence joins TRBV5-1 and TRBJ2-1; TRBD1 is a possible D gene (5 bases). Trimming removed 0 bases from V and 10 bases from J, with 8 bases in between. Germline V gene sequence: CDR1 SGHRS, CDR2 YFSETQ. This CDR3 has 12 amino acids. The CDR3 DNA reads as TGCGCCAGCAGCTTGGAGGGGTGGGAGCAGTTCTTC. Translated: CASSLEGWEQFF.

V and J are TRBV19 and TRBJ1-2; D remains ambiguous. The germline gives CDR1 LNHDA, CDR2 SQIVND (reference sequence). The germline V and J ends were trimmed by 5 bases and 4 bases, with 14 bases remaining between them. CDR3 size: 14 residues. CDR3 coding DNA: TGTGCCAGTAGTGGTCAGGTCGGTGCCTATGGCTACACCTTC. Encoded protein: CASSGQVGAYGYTF.

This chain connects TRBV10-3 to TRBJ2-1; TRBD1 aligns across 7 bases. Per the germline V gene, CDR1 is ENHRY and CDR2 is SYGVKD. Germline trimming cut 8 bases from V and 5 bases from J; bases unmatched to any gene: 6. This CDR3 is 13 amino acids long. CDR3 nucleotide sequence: TGTGCCATCCATGGGACAGCCGACAATGAGCAGTTCTTC. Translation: CAIHGTADNEQFF.

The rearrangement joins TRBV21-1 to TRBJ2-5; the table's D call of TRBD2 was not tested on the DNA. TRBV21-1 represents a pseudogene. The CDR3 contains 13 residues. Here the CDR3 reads CASSKSRSETQYF. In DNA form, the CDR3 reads TGTGCCAGCAGCAAATCGAGGTCAGAGACCCAGTACTTC.

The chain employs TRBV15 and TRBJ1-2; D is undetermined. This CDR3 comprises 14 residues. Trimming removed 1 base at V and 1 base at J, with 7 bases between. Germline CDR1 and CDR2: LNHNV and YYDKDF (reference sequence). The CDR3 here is CATSRAGINYGYTF. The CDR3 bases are TGTGCCACCAGCAGAGCGGGAATTAACTATGGCTACACCTTC.

The CDR3 coding sequence is TGTGCCAGCAGGATTGGGGCGAGAACTGGCTACACCTTC. Amino acid sequence: CASRIGARTGYTF. This chain connects TRBV6-5 to TRBJ1-2; D may be TRBD1 (5 bases). V lost 6 bases to trimming and J lost 7 bases, with 15 bases between them. The CDR3 has 13 amino acids. CDR1 and CDR2 from the germline V gene are MNHEY and SVGAGI.

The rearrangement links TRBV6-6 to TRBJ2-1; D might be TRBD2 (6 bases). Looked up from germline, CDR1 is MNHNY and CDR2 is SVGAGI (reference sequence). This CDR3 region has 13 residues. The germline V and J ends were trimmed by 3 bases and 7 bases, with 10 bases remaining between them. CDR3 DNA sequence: TGTGCCAGCAGTTATTCTGGACTAAATGAGCAGTTCTTC. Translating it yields CASSYSGLNEQFF.